The 22 T cell receptor beta chains below all came from one sample that was sequenced in a study of response to subunit inactivated influenza vaccine. One entry per CDR3 protein, called by TCRdb with MiXCR from the RT-PCR reads. The sample consists of some 480,000 distinct CDR3 sequences, around 9.9% of them appearing once. Sequencing used PBMCs from blood, obtained 45 days after vaccination. The receptors were gathered from a man in his fifties who received an inactivated influenza vaccine.

This clonotype was counted only a few times. V gene TRBV30 combines with J gene TRBJ1-5; D not certain. The CDR3 has 13 residues. From germline, CDR1 is GTSNPN and CDR2 SVGIG (reference sequence). With 1 base removed from V and 0 bases from J, the gap between germline ends came to 4 bases. The CDR3 region is CAWSGDSNQPQHF. DNA for the CDR3: TGTGCCTGGAGTGGGGATAGCAATCAGCCCCAGCATTTT.

This clonotype turned up a few times. The chain carries TRBV5-5 and TRBJ1-2; unclear D gene. Germline CDR1 reads SGHKS; CDR2 reads YYEKEE (reference sequence). V gave up 1 base and J gave up 3 bases, with 7 bases separating them. The CDR3 totals 13 residues. DNA of the CDR3: TGTGCCAGCAGCTTGCCCCAGGACTATGGCTACACCTTC. It is translated as CASSLPQDYGYTF.

With regard to this clonotype: One junction end disagrees with the germline gene, perhaps due to a read error. V gene TRBV7-7 combines with J gene TRBJ2-7; D may correspond to TRBD1 or TRBD2 (6 bases each). The CDR3 runs 15 residues. Germline CDR1 SSHAT, CDR2 FNYEAQ (reference sequence). The CDR3 protein is CASSPQGQPGGEQYF. CDR3 bases: TGTGCTAGCAGCCCTCAAGGACAGCCTGGGGGGGAGCAGTACTTC.

The V gene is TRBV5-1, the J gene TRBJ1-2; 7 positions match TRBD1. The CDR3 runs 14 residues. In germline, CDR1 is SGHRS, CDR2 YFSETQ. Germline trimming cut 0 bases from V and 6 bases from J; bases unmatched to any gene: 5. The CDR3 coding sequence is TGCGCCAGCAGCTTGGAGTTAGGGGGCGATGGCTACACCTTC. It encodes CASSLELGGDGYTF.

This clonotype was seen only a few times. This chain uses TRBV10-3 with TRBJ2-7, with D tentatively TRBD2 (6 bases). Per germline, CDR1 ENHRY and CDR2 SYGVKD. CDR3 length equals 13 residues. V gave up 6 bases and J gave up 2 bases, with 11 bases separating them. The CDR3 region is CAIRLTSTYEQYF. The CDR3 DNA reads TGTGCCATCAGATTAACTAGCACCTACGAGCAGTACTTC.

The chain combines TRBV13 with TRBJ1-3, with unresolved D. Trimming left V 2 bases short and J 2 bases short, with 7 bases between. This CDR3 has 14 residues. Per the germline V gene, CDR1 is PRHDT and CDR2 is FYEKMQ (reference sequence). The CDR3 sequence: CASSLWQAGNTIYF. In nucleotides, the CDR3 is TGTGCCAGCAGCTTATGGCAAGCTGGAAACACCATATATTTT.

The chain combines TRBV12-3 or TRBV12-4 with TRBJ2-7, with TRBD2 matching over 10 bases. The CDR3 is 16 residues long. V was clipped by 3 bases and J by 1 base; unmatched bases: 6. Here the CDR3 DNA reads TGTGCCAGCAGTTTCGCTAATAGCGGGGGGTCCTACGAGCAGTACTTC. As protein: CASSFANSGGSYEQYF.

This clonotype was detected a few times. V usage is TRBV7-2 and J usage is TRBJ2-2, with 7 bases that match TRBD1. V trimming: 1 base; J trimming: 6 bases; junction bases outside the gene matches: 2. The CDR3 contains 14 residues. The germline CDR1 and CDR2 sequences are SGHTA and FQGNSA. The DNA for the CDR3 is TGTGCCAGCAGCTTAGGAGACAGGGCCGGGGAGCTGTTTTTT. It codes for CASSLGDRAGELFF. Together with reference TRBV7-2 and TRBJ2-2, the CDR3 gives the full variable domain: GAGVSQSPSNKVTEKGKDVELRCDPISGHTALYWYRQSLGQGLEFLIYFQGNSAPDKSGLPSDRFSAERTGGSVSTLTIQRTQQEDSAVYLCASSLGDRAGELFFGEGSRLTVL.

This clonotype occurred a few times. V gene TRBV4-3 combines with J gene TRBJ2-1; TRBD1 might be the D (6 bases). The V gene's germline CDR1 is LGHNA and CDR2 YSLEER. CDR3 length: 16 amino acids. V was pared by 4 bases and J by 0 bases, with 13 bases between. The CDR3, as DNA: TGCGCCAGCAGCCCTGGGACAAGGCTCTCCTACAATGAGCAGTTCTTC. Amino acids: CASSPGTRLSYNEQFF.

This clonotype showed up just a few times. The chain combines TRBV28 with TRBJ1-1; D is unclear. The V end was cut by 6 bases, the J end by 1 base, with 12 bases between. This CDR3 is 14 amino acids long. Germline loops: CDR1 MDHEN, CDR2 SYDVKM. CDR3 nucleotides: TGTGCCAGCAGCTTAATCGCAGGGAACACTGAAGCTTTCTTT. Translating gives CASSLIAGNTEAFF.

This clonotype appeared a few times. With a much larger clone just one base away, this may be a read error. The chain has TRBV6-5 and TRBJ2-1; D gene unclear. The CDR3 spans 11 residues. Germline CDR1 MNHEY, CDR2 SVGAGI. The CDR3 nucleotides read TGTGTCAGCAGTCACCTGAATGAGCAGTTCTTC. It encodes CVSSHLNEQFF.

The chain has TRBV18 and TRBJ1-1; D remains unclear. V was pared by 4 bases and J by 6 bases, with 9 bases between. This CDR3 contains 12 residues. Germline V gene data show CDR1 as KGHSH and CDR2 as LQKENI. CDR3 loop: CASSLPGAEAFF. For the CDR3, the DNA is TGTGCCAGCTCACTACCGGGTGCTGAAGCTTTCTTT. Full variable domain (rest looked up from reference TRBV18 and TRBJ1-1): NAGVMQNPRHLVRRRGQEARLRCSPMKGHSHVYWYRQLPEEGLKFMVYLQKENIIDESGMPKERFSAEFPKEGPSILRIQQVVRGDSAAYFCASSLPGAEAFFGQGTRLTVV.

This chain connects TRBV14 to TRBJ2-7; the match to TRBD1 covers 8 bases. The CDR3 is 15 residues long. Germline V gene data show CDR1 as SGHDN and CDR2 as FVKESK. V shed 0 bases and J 7 bases; nucleotides not matched to a gene: 8. CDR3 sequence (DNA): TGTGCCAGCAGCCAAGACGGAACAGGGGGTTTTGAGCAGTACTTC. This translates into CASSQDGTGGFEQYF.

The chain has TRBV5-1 and TRBJ2-3; no definite D call. This CDR3 has 14 amino acids. Germline assignment: CDR1 SGHRS and CDR2 YFSETQ. The V gene lost 0 bases and the J gene lost 5 bases, with 10 bases spanning the gap. The CDR3 here is CASSLGDFGDTQYF. Here the CDR3 DNA reads TGCGCCAGCAGCTTGGGGGATTTCGGAGATACGCAGTATTTT.

This chain joins TRBV6-2 or TRBV6-3 and TRBJ2-5; TRBD2 is a possible D gene (6 bases). The V end was cut by 0 bases, the J end by 3 bases, with 8 bases between. The CDR3 totals 14 residues. Germline CDR1 and CDR2: MNHEY and SVGEGT. The CDR3 region is CASSYSGSEETQYF. CDR3 nucleotides: TGTGCCAGCAGTTACTCCGGGAGCGAAGAGACCCAGTACTTC.

The chain is built from TRBV29-1 and TRBJ2-7, with a tentative D call TRBD2 (7 bases). The V end lost 4 bases, the J end lost 4 bases, and 20 bases lay between the germline ends. The CDR3 sequence is 15 residues long. CDR1 is SQVTM, CDR2 ANQGSEA, per germline. CDR3 DNA: TGCAGCGTTGGAGGGGGACTAAGCGGTCTATACGAGCAGTACTTC. Encoded protein: CSVGGGLSGLYEQYF.

This clonotype was counted ten times or more. The chain employs TRBV20-1 and TRBJ2-7, with 7 nucleotides matching TRBD2. The CDR3 is 15 amino acids. The germline gives CDR1 DFQATT, CDR2 SNEGSKA (reference sequence). V gave up 0 bases and J gave up 0 bases; unmatched junction bases: 5. DNA for the CDR3: TGCAGTGCTAGAGACCCCAGCGGGACCTCCTACGAGCAGTACTTC. As protein: CSARDPSGTSYEQYF.

This clonotype was seen more than once but under ten times. The V gene is TRBV7-6, the J gene TRBJ2-7, with TRBD1 matching 7 bases. Germline loops: CDR1 SGHVS, CDR2 FNYEAQ. V lost 5 bases to trimming and J lost 2 bases; unmatched junction nucleotides: 15. The CDR3 loop spans 17 amino acids. The CDR3 region is CASSPFPGTENAYEQYF. CDR3 bases: TGTGCCAGCAGCCCGTTCCCGGGGACAGAGAACGCCTACGAGCAGTACTTC.

V is TRBV11-1 and J is TRBJ2-1, with a weak D call TRBD2 (6 bases). V lost 3 bases, J lost 3 bases, and 12 bases lay in between. The CDR3 covers 15 residues. CDR1 and CDR2 (germline): SGHAT, FQDESV (reference sequence). CDR3 bases: TGTGCCAGCAGCTTGCGGCCGGGGGACTACAATGAGCAGTTCTTC. Protein sequence: CASSLRPGDYNEQFF.

As concerns this clonotype: A much larger clone is a single base away; this may be a read error. V and J are TRBV28 and TRBJ2-7; no definite D call. There are 14 residues in the CDR3. The ends were cut back, 9 bases at V and 3 bases at J, with 18 bases in the middle. CDR1 is MDHEN, CDR2 SYDVKM, per germline. CDR3 DNA: TGTGCCAGTCGGTCGGGTCGGATCCGCTACGAGCAGTACTTC. Protein sequence: CASRSGRIRYEQYF.

The chain combines TRBV27 with TRBJ1-5; no clear D. Germline V gene data show CDR1 as MNHEY and CDR2 as SMNVEV (reference sequence). This CDR3 has 15 amino acids. The ends were cut back, 3 bases at V and 3 bases at J, with 12 bases in the middle. The CDR3 DNA reads as TGTGCCAGCAGTTTCGTGGCAGAAGTCAATCAGCCCCAGCATTTT. This gives the protein CASSFVAEVNQPQHF.

This clonotype was detected many times. The genes are TRBV5-1 and TRBJ2-7, with 9 bases identical to TRBD2. With V trimmed by 0 bases and J by 3 bases, 4 bases remained unmatched. The germline V gene has CDR1 SGHRS and CDR2 YFSETQ. This CDR3 has 15 residues. The CDR3 DNA follows: TGCGCCAGCAGCTTGGGGGTAGCGGGAGACTACGAGCAGTACTTC. Translated, it gives CASSLGVAGDYEQYF.